This T cell receptor beta chain was sequenced during a study of shared T cell receptors in the human thymus (dated by TCRdb to the early 2020s). About the study as a whole: The study examined how the human thymus generates shared, self-reactive T-cell receptor alpha chains.

Sequences SNHLY (CDR1) and FYNNEI (CDR2) are obtained from the germline V gene. V is shortened by 4 bases, J by 3 bases, and the region joining them spans 10 bases. From its cysteine to its phenylalanine, the CDR3 spans 14 amino acids. The entry retains the CDR3 DNA only, 42 bases that are in frame from base 1. With respect to this clone: Its cognate antigen has yet to be identified. Base qualities are not recorded, but no much larger clone differs from it by a single base.

The library relied on the immunoSEQ multiplex PCR assay. TCRdb holds this immuneACCESS table with in-frame rearrangements only. Some clones are missing; in checked studies, unresolved V genes explain under half, and the rest has no known cause. Here the sample has hundreds of thousands of clones; more than 75% occur a single time. The ten largest clones capture just under 0.0095% of the sample. These data were likewise used in another study, on human thymus T cells. In that second paper, the authors write: Donors were immunologically healthy infants undergoing open corrective cardiac surgery for congenital heart defects in Finland. Thymus tissue was collected as surgical resects that were removed during corrective cardiac surgery. V and J gene segment usage appeared biased in both thymic and peripheral blood repertoires. According to the related research, thymic TCR repertoires were highly overlapping among unrelated individuals. The study used under 10 infant thymus samples plus four related peripheral blood samples to characterize TCR alpha and beta repertoires. The cohort included several male and a couple of female infants, with donor ages spanning 7 to 244 days. Thymocytes were freed from the tissue by mechanical means and kept at -70 degrees C as pellets of roughly 8.5-31 million cells. A QIAsymphony instrument was used to extract genomic DNA from frozen cell pellets. The immunoSEQ multiplex PCR assay was used to amplify the TCRB and TCRAD loci from a standardized quantity of quality-controlled genomic DNA. Amplicons spanned the V(D)J region at a length sufficient to cover the CDR3 and identify V and J genes. The commercial immunoSEQ service was used to sequence amplicons on an Illumina platform. Primer bias and sequencing errors were corrected as previously described, and TCRAD and TCRB definitions were based on the IMGT database. Repertoires were analysed with immunoSEQ Analyzer 3.0 and VDJTools, covering basic statistics, V/J segment usage, diversity estimates, rarefaction and pairwise overlap. Diversity was estimated with Chao1, ChaoE, Efron-Thisted, Shannon and inverse Simpson indices, and also on datasets down-sampled to the smallest sample. For repertoire overlap, CDR3 nucleotide sequence, V gene and J gene had to match strictly, and clustering was done by Jaccard-based multidimensional scaling. On average, thymus samples yielded 800,000 or so unique TCRB clonotypes, whereas blood samples yielded approximately 84,000.

The rearranged chain carries TRBV2 and TRBJ1-5; a tentative D call is TRBD1 (5 bases match). The receptor was derived from a boy in the first two years of life with a congenital heart defect. Donor details come from another sample of the same person, matched by shared clones. Sequencing was done on a sample of thymocytes. The CDR3 region has the sequence CASSVSGSNQPQHF. The base sequence is TGTGCCAGCAGTGTTTCAGGGTCCAATCAGCCCCAGCATTTT.